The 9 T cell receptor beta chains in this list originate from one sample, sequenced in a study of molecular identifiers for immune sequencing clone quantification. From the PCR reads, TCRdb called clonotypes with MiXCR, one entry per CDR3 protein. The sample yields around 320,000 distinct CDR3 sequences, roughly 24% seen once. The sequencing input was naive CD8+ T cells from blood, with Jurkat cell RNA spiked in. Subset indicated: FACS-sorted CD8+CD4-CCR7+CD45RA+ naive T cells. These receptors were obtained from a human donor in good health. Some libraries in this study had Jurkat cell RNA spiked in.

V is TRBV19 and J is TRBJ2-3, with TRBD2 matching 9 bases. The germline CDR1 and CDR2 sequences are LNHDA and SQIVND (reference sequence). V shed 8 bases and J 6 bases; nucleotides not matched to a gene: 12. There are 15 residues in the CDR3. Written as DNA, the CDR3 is TGTGCCAGTCGTGTTAGCGGGGGCTCGGGTGATACGCAGTATTTT. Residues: CASRVSGGSGDTQYF.

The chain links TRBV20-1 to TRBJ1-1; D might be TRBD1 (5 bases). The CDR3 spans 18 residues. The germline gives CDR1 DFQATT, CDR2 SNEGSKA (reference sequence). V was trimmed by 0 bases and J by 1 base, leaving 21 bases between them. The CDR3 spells CSARDRDEILVWNTEAFF. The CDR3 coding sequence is TGCAGTGCTAGAGACAGGGATGAGATTCTCGTTTGGAACACTGAAGCTTTCTTT.

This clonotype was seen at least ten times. The CDR3 nucleotides are TGCAGTATCCCTTGGGGCGCTGAAGCTTTCTTT. Translation gives CSIPWGAEAFF. The chain carries TRBV29-1 and TRBJ1-1, with D perhaps matching TRBD1 (5 bases). Per germline, CDR1 SQVTM and CDR2 ANQGSEA. The CDR3 runs 11 residues.

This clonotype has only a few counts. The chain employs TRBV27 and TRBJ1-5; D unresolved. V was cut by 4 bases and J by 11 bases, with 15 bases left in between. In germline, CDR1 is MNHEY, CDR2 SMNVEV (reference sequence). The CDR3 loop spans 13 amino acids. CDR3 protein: CASSSAGSSAQHF. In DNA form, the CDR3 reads TGTGCCAGCAGTTCCGCAGGCTCGTCTGCCCAGCATTTT.

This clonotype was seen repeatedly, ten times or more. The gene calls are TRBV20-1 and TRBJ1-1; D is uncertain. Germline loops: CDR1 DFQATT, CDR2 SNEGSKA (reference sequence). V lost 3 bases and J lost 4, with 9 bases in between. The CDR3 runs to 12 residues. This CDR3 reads CSASDVITEAFF. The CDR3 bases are TGCAGTGCTAGCGACGTGATCACTGAAGCTTTCTTT.

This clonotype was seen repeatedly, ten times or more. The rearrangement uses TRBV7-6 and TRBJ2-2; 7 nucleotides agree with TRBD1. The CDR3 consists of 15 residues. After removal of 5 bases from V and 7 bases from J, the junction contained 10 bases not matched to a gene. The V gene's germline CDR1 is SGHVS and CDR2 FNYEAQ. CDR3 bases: TGTGCCAGCAGCCCCGCCCCAGGGGGTGGCGGGGAGCTGTTTTTT. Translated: CASSPAPGGGGELFF.

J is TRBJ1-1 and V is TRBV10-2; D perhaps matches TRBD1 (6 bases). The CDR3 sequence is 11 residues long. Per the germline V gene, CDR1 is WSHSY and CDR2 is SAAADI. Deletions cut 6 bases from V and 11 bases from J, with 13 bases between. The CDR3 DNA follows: TGCGCCAGCAGCGCGACAGGAGGGGCTTTCTTT. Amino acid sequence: CASSATGGAFF.

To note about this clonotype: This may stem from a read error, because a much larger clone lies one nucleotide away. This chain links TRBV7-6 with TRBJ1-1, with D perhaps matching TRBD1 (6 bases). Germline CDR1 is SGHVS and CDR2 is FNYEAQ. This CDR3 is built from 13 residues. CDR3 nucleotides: TGTGACAGCAGCTTGGGGGCGCAAACTGAAGCTTTCTTT. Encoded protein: CDSSLGAQTEAFF. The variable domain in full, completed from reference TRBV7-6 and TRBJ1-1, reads GAGVSQSPRYKVTKRGQDVALRCDPISGHVSLYWYRQALGQGPEFLTYFNYEAQQDKSGLPNDRFSAERPEGSISTLTIQRTEQRDSAMYRCDSSLGAQTEAFFGQGTRLTVV.

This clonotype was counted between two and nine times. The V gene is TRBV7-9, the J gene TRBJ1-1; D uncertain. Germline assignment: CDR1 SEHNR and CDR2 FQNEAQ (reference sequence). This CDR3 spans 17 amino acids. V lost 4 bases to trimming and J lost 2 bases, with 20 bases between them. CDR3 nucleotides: TGTGCCAGCAGCTCTAGTCTTGGTTACGAGGTTAACACTGAAGCTTTCTTT. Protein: CASSSSLGYEVNTEAFF.